These 12 T cell receptor beta chains were sequenced from one sample in a study of T cell responses to AZD1222 COVID-19 vaccine. The assay was immunoSEQ multiplex PCR, and TCRdb's table has in-frame clones only and misses some. The repertoire has 200,000 or so clones, around 88% of them found once; the top ten carry about 7.2%. Sequencing used peripheral blood, obtained on day 0 of AZD1222 vaccination. Receptors were obtained from an adult in good health.

The chain recombines TRBV6-5 with TRBJ2-7, with 8 bases fitting TRBD1. This CDR3 spans 14 amino acids. Germline CDR1 and CDR2: MNHEY and SVGAGI. The V segment lost 6 bases and the J segment 4 bases; nucleotides outside the gene matches: 8. Written as DNA, the CDR3 is TGTGCCAGCAGGAGGACAGGGTCGGCGTACGAGCAGTACTTC. It translates to CASRRTGSAYEQYF.

This clone was detected once. The CDR3 nucleotides read TGTGCCAGCAGCCCGACAGGGTATTACGAGCAGTACTTC. Its translation is CASSPTGYYEQYF. The chain recombines TRBV7-9 with TRBJ2-7; the match to TRBD1 covers 7 bases. Germline CDR1 is SEHNR and CDR2 is FQNEAQ (reference sequence). Unmatched junction bases numbered 5, after V lost 5 bases and J lost 4 bases. This CDR3 has 13 residues. The complete variable domain, with remaining parts taken from reference TRBV7-9 and TRBJ2-7, reads DTGVSQNPRHKITKRGQNVTFRCDPISEHNRLYWYRQTLGQGPEFLTYFQNEAQLEKSRLLSDRFSAERPKGSFSTLEIQRTEQGDSAMYLCASSPTGYYEQYFGPGTRLTVT.

This clone has a handful of counts. This chain connects TRBV27 to TRBJ2-1; D possibly corresponds to TRBD2 (5 bases). Trimming removed 0 bases at V and 9 bases at J, with 9 bases between. The CDR3 is 13 amino acids. Germline CDR1 is MNHEY and CDR2 is SMNVEV (reference sequence). The CDR3 DNA sequence: TGTGCCAGCAGTTTATCGCAACGGGGTGAGCAGTTCTTC. This gives the protein CASSLSQRGEQFF.

This clone came up a few times. The gene calls are TRBV11-2 and TRBJ2-4; D call uncertain. Germline CDR1 and CDR2: SGHAT and FQNNGV. CDR3 length equals 14 residues. With 4 bases removed from V and 0 bases from J, the gap between germline ends came to 7 bases. In DNA form, the CDR3 reads TGTGCCAGCAGCTCAATCCGAGCCAAAAACATTCAGTACTTC. Encoded protein: CASSSIRAKNIQYF.

The J gene is TRBJ1-5, the V gene TRBV21-1; the table's D call, TRBD1, has no DNA check behind it. TRBV21-1 is a recognized pseudogene. The CDR3 is made up of 15 amino acids. CDR3 in DNA: TGTGCCAGCACCCCAGTCAGGGCAGTTTATCAGCCCCAGCATTTT. Protein: CASTPVRAVYQPQHF.

The J gene is TRBJ1-4, the V gene TRBV19, with a tentative D call TRBD1 (5 bases). V lost 3 bases and J lost 7, with 15 bases in between. The CDR3 loop spans 15 amino acids. Germline CDR1 reads LNHDA; CDR2 reads SQIVND (reference sequence). Here the CDR3 DNA reads TGTGCCAGTAGTATCAAGGGCAGCGGGGCTGAAAAACTGTTTTTT. Protein product: CASSIKGSGAEKLFF.

This chain links TRBV6-5 with TRBJ1-5; the D is unclear. Germline V CDR1 and CDR2: MNHEY, SVGAGI. V lost 0 bases and J lost 4, with 10 bases in between. This CDR3 spans 15 amino acids. The chain's CDR3 is CASSYSPSGNQPQHF. The CDR3 bases are TGTGCCAGCAGTTACTCACCCTCCGGTAATCAGCCCCAGCATTTT.

The chain has TRBV19 and TRBJ1-1; D unclear. CDR3 length equals 15 residues. V gave up 3 bases and J gave up 1 base, with 12 bases separating them. Germline V gene data show CDR1 as LNHDA and CDR2 as SQIVND (reference sequence). CDR3 coding DNA: TGTGCCAGTAGTATCCCCCCGGCAGGGAACACTGAAGCTTTCTTT. Its translation: CASSIPPAGNTEAFF.

J is TRBJ2-5 and V is TRBV28, with 13 nucleotides matching TRBD2. Looked up from germline, CDR1 is MDHEN and CDR2 is SYDVKM. This CDR3 contains 20 residues. V was clipped by 0 bases and J by 3 bases; unmatched bases: 13. The CDR3: CASSLWRSLTSGGSKETQYF. CDR3 coding DNA: TGTGCCAGCAGTTTATGGAGGTCCCTGACTAGCGGGGGGTCCAAAGAGACCCAGTACTTC. Supplemented by reference TRBV28 and TRBJ2-5, the full variable domain reads DVKVTQSSRYLVKRTGEKVFLECVQDMDHENMFWYRQDPGLGLRLIYFSYDVKMKEKGDIPEGYSVSREKKERFSLILESASTNQTSMYLCASSLWRSLTSGGSKETQYFGPGTRLLVL.

This clone was found a few times. The DNA of the CDR3 is TGTGCCAGTGGGGTTACAGGGGGCATATACGAGCAGTACTTC. Translation: CASGVTGGIYEQYF. V gene TRBV6-5 combines with J gene TRBJ2-7, with 9 bases matching TRBD1. The CDR3 is 14 residues long. V shed 9 bases, J shed 4 bases, and the junction held 10 bases outside the gene matches. Germline V lookup: CDR1 MNHEY, CDR2 SVGAGI.

The chain links TRBV5-1 to TRBJ1-5; 7 bases agree with TRBD1. This CDR3 region has 13 residues. Germline assignment: CDR1 SGHRS and CDR2 YFSETQ. J gave up 6 bases and V 4 bases, and 4 bases lay outside the gene matches. The CDR3 reads CASSANRGQPQHF. Written as DNA, the CDR3 is TGCGCCAGCAGCGCTAACAGGGGTCAGCCCCAGCATTTT.

The rearrangement joins TRBV7-6 to TRBJ1-2; 7 bases are shared with TRBD1. The ends lost 5 bases at V and 5 bases at J; junction bases unmatched: 5. CDR1 is SGHVS, CDR2 FNYEAQ, per germline. The CDR3 has 13 amino acids. CDR3 DNA: TGTGCCAGCAGCCCTCAGGGGGGGTATGGCTACACCTTC. This encodes CASSPQGGYGYTF.